This T cell receptor beta chain was identified during a study of monozygotic twins with cystic fibrosis. In the case of this clone: Its matching antigen is unknown.

General observations from the study: J usage was most co-twin-similar in 8 of 16 pairs, V in 13.

TCRdb's copy holds only in-frame clones and misses some; the assay was immunoSEQ multiplex PCR. The sample yields approximately 32,000 clones, roughly 96% seen once. The receptor was derived from a girl aged 2 to 9 with cystic fibrosis. Specimen: blood.

The CDR3 protein is CASSPLPSREQYF. The CDR3 DNA sequence: TGTGCCAGCTCACCGTTGCCCTCCCGCGAGCAGTACTTC. The chain links TRBV18 to TRBJ2-7; D not resolved. Trimming took off 3 bases at V and 6 bases at J, with 12 bases between the two ends. Germline V lookup: CDR1 KGHSH, CDR2 LQKENI. The CDR3 has 13 amino acids.